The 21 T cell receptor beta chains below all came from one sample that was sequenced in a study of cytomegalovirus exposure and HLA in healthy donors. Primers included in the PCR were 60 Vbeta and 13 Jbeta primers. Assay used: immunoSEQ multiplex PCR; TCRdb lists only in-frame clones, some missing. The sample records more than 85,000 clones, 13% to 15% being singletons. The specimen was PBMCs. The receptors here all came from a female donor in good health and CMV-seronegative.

CDR3 protein: CASSPQRPGSTDTQYF. The CDR3 bases are TGTGCCAGCAGCCCACAGCGCCCAGGGAGCACAGATACGCAGTATTTT. This chain joins TRBV5-4 and TRBJ2-3, with D possibly being TRBD1 (5 bases). The germline V gene has CDR1 SGHNT and CDR2 YYREEE (reference sequence). The CDR3 has 16 residues. The ends were cut back, 4 bases at V and 0 bases at J, with 15 bases in the middle.

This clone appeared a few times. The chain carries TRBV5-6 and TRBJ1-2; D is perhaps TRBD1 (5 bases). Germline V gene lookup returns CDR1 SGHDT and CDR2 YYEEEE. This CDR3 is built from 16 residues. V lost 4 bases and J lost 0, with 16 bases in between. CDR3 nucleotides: TGTGCCAGCAGCGTAGGACACTACGTTTCTAACTATGGCTACACCTTC. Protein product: CASSVGHYVSNYGYTF.

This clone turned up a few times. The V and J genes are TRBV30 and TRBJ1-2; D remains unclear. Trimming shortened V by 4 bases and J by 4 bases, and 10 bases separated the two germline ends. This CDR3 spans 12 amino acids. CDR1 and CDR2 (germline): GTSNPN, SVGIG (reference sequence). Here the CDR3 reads CAWKREVYGYTF. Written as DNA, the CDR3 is TGTGCCTGGAAAAGGGAGGTCTATGGCTACACCTTC.

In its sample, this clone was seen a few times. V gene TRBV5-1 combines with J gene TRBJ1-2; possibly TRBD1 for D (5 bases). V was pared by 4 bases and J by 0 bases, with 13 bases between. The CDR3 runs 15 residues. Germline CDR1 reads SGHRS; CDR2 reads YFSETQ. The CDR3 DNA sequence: TGCGCCAGCAGCCCGCAGACAGTAGCTAACTATGGCTACACCTTC. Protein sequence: CASSPQTVANYGYTF.

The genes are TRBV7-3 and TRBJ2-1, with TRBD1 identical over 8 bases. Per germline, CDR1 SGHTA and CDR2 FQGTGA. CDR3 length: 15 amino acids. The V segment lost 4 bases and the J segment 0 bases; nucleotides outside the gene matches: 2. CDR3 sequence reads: CASSWDRSSYNEQFF. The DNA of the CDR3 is TGTGCCAGCAGCTGGGACAGGAGCTCCTACAATGAGCAGTTCTTC.

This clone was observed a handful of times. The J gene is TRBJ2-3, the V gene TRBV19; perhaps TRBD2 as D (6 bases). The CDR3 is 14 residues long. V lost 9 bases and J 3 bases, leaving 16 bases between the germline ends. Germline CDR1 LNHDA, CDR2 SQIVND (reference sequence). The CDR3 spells CASAGWGWTDTQYF. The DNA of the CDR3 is TGTGCCAGCGCGGGGTGGGGATGGACAGATACGCAGTATTTT.

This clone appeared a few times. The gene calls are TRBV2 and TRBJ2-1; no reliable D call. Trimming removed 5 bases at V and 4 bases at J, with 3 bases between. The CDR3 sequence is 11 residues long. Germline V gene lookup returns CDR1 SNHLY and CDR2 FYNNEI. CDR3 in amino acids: CASSPYNEQFF. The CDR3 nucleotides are TGTGCCAGCAGTCCGTACAATGAGCAGTTCTTC.

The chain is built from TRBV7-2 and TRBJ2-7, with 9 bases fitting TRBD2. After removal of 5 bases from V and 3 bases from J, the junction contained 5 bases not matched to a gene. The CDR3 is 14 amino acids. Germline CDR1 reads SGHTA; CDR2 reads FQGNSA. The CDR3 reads CASSPSGKFYEQYF. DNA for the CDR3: TGTGCCAGCAGCCCTAGCGGGAAGTTCTACGAGCAGTACTTC.

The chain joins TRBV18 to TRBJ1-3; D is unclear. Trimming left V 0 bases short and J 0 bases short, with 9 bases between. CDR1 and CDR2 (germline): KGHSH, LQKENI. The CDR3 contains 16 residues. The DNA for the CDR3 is TGTGCCAGCTCACCACCGGGCTGGCTCTCTGGAAACACCATATATTTT. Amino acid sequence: CASSPPGWLSGNTIYF. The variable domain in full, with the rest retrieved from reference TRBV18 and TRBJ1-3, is NAGVMQNPRHLVRRRGQEARLRCSPMKGHSHVYWYRQLPEEGLKFMVYLQKENIIDESGMPKERFSAEFPKEGPSILRIQQVVRGDSAAYFCASSPPGWLSGNTIYFGEGSWLTVV.

CDR3 sequence: CASDFPGGTEETQYF. As DNA, the CDR3 is TGTGCTAGTGATTTCCCGGGGGGGACGGAGGAGACCCAGTACTTC. The chain employs TRBV12-5 and TRBJ2-5; 8 bases match TRBD2. CDR3 length equals 15 residues. CDR1 and CDR2 (germline): LGHNT, FRNRAP. V gave up 7 bases and J gave up 5 bases; unmatched junction bases: 12.

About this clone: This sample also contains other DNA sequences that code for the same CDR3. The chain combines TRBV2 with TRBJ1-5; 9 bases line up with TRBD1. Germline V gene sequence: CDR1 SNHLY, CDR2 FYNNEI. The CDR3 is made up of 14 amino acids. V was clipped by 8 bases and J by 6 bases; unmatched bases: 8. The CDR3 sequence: CASSPGQGGQPQHF. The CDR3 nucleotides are TGTGCCAGCTCCCCGGGACAGGGTGGTCAGCCCCAGCATTTT. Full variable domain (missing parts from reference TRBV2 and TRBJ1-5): EPEVTQTPSHQVTQMGQEVILRCVPISNHLYFYWYRQILGQKVEFLVSFYNNEISEKSEIFDDQFSVERPDGSNFTLKIRSTKLEDSAMYFCASSPGQGGQPQHFGDGTRLSIL.

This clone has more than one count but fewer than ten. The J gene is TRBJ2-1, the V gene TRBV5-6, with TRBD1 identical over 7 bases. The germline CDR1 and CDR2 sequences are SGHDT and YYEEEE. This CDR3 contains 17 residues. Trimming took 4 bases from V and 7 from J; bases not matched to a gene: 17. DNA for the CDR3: TGTGCCAGCAGCGCCATCGGGCGGCAGGGGGACGAGAATGAGCAGTTCTTC. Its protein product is CASSAIGRQGDENEQFF.

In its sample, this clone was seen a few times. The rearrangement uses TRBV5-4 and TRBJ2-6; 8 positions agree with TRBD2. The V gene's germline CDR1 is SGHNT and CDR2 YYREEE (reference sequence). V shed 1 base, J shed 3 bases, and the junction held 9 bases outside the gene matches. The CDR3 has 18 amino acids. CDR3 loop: CASSLLQGSGVGANVLTF. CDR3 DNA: TGTGCCAGCAGCTTGCTTCAGGGTAGCGGGGTTGGGGCCAACGTCCTGACTTTC.

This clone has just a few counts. CDR3 amino acids: CASSTILGGRGRVSSYNEQFF. CDR3 in DNA: TGCGCCAGCAGCACCATTCTGGGCGGGAGGGGGCGTGTCAGCTCCTACAATGAGCAGTTCTTC. The genes are TRBV5-1 and TRBJ2-1; 9 bases are a match to TRBD2. Germline CDR1 and CDR2: SGHRS and YFSETQ. This CDR3 comprises 21 residues. V shed 4 bases, J shed 0 bases, and the junction held 20 bases outside the gene matches.

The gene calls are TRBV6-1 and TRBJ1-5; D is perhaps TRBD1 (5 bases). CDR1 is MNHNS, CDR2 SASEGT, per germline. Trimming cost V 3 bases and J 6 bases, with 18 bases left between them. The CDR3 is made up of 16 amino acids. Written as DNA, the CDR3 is TGTGCCAGCAGTGAGGTTGGTCAGGGTGGTTTTCAGCCCCAGCATTTT. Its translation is CASSEVGQGGFQPQHF.

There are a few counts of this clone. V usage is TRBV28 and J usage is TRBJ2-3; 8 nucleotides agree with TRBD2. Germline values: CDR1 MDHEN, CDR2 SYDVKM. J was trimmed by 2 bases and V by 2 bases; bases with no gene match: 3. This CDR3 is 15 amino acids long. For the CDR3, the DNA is TGTGCCAGCAGTTTAGAAGCGGGGGTCACAGATACGCAGTATTTT. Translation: CASSLEAGVTDTQYF.

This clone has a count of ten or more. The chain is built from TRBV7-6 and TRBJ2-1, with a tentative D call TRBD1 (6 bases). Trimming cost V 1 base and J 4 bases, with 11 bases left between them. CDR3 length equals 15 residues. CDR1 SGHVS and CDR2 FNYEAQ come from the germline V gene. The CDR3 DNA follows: TGTGCCAGCAGCTTAGGAGGGACACCTTACAATGAGCAGTTCTTC. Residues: CASSLGGTPYNEQFF.

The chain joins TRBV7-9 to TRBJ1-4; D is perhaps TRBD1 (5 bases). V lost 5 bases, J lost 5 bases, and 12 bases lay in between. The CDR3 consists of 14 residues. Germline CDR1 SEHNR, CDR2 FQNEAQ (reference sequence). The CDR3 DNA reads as TGTGCCAGCAGCCAGCTGCGGGGGAATGAAAAACTGTTTTTT. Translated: CASSQLRGNEKLFF.

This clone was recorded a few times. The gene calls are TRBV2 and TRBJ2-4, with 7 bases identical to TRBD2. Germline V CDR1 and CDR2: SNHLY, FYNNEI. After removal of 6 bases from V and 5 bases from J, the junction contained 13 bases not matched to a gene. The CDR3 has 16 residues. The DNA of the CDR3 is TGTGCCAGCAGGGGCGTCGGGGGGAGTCTAGAAAACATTCAGTACTTC. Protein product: CASRGVGGSLENIQYF.

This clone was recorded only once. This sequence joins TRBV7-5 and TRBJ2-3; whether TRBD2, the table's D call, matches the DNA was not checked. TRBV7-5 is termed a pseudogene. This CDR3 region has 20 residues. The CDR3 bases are TGTGCCAGAAGCCCCCTAGGACTAGCGGGAGGCCCCGGGTTCACAGATACGCAGTATTTT. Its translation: CARSPLGLAGGPGFTDTQYF.

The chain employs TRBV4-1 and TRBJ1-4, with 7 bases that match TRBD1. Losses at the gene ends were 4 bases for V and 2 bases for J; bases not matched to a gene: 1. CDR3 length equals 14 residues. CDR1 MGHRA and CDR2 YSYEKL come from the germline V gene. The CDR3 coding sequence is TGCGCCAGCAGCCGGACAGGTACTAATGAAAAACTGTTTTTT. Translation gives CASSRTGTNEKLFF.